This T cell receptor beta chain was found in a study of cytomegalovirus exposure and HLA in healthy donors. Across the study: The same platform was used for the 110 or so validation repertoires as for the roughly 670 first-cohort repertoires, as reported in a later analysis.

The V and J ends lost 5 bases and 2 bases respectively, with 16 bases between them. This CDR3 spans 16 amino acids. Looked up from germline, CDR1 is SEHNR and CDR2 is FQNEAQ (reference sequence). Clones were read by immunoSEQ multiplex PCR, and TCRdb kept only the in-frame ones, dropping some. Here the sample spans roughly 120,000 clones, around 85% being singletons. Sequenced sample: PBMCs. The sequence was obtained from a young man in good health and CMV-seropositive. The chain recombines TRBV7-9 with TRBJ1-3; TRBD1 is a possible D gene (5 bases). This CDR3 reads CASSPQTVSPGNTIYF. The CDR3, as DNA: TGTGCCAGCAGCCCTCAGACAGTTAGCCCTGGAAACACCATATATTTT.